These 20 T cell receptor beta chains came from one sample sequenced in a study of blood T cell repertoires in COVID-19. Method: immunoSEQ multiplex PCR; TCRdb's copy keeps in-frame clones and lacks some. The sample includes about 120,000 clones, under 90% of them seen just once. Material for sequencing was peripheral blood. The source is a woman between 65 and 79 years old with acute or convalescent COVID-19.

V is TRBV28 and J is TRBJ2-7; TRBD1 is a possible D gene (5 bases). Germline V gene lookup returns CDR1 MDHEN and CDR2 SYDVKM. The CDR3 runs to 11 residues. V dropped 8 bases and J dropped 9 bases, with 14 bases sitting between them. The CDR3 DNA sequence: TGTGCCAGCCGGCAGGGTATGCGGCAGTACGTC. Its translation: CASRQGMRQYV.

The chain uses TRBV6-2 or TRBV6-3 and TRBJ1-1; weak D call: TRBD1 (6 bases). Trimming removed 5 bases from V and 6 bases from J, with 10 bases in between. CDR1 and CDR2 (germline): MNHEY, SVGEGT. This CDR3 is 12 amino acids long. CDR3 region: CASSLGTPEAFF. CDR3 bases: TGTGCCAGCAGTCTAGGGACACCTGAAGCTTTCTTT.

CDR3 region: CASSLEVTGPPFYEQYF. The CDR3 DNA reads TGCGCCAGCAGCTTGGAGGTTACAGGGCCCCCTTTCTACGAGCAGTACTTC. This chain links TRBV5-1 with TRBJ2-7, with TRBD1 as a possible D gene (6 bases). CDR1 SGHRS and CDR2 YFSETQ come from the germline V gene. V was clipped by 0 bases and J by 3 bases, with 19 bases between them. The CDR3 totals 17 residues.

CDR3 amino acids: CSVAATAGGDTQYF. CDR3 nucleotides: TGCAGCGTTGCGGCTACCGCGGGCGGGGATACGCAGTATTTT. The V gene is TRBV29-1, the J gene TRBJ2-3, with D possibly TRBD2 on 5 matching bases. The ends were cut back, 4 bases at V and 6 bases at J, with 17 bases in the middle. Per the germline V gene, CDR1 is SQVTM and CDR2 is ANQGSEA. CDR3 length equals 14 residues.

The V call is TRBV4-3, the J call TRBJ2-2; D possibly uses TRBD1 or TRBD2 (5 bases each). CDR3 length equals 14 residues. Germline V CDR1 and CDR2: LGHNA, YSLEER. V gave up 4 bases and J gave up 5 bases, with 11 bases separating them. The CDR3 protein is CASSREGRTGELFF. In nucleotides, the CDR3 is TGCGCCAGCAGCCGAGAGGGGCGGACCGGGGAGCTGTTTTTT.

There are a few counts of this clone. V is TRBV6-5 and J is TRBJ1-1, with D possibly TRBD1 on 6 matching bases. The germline gives CDR1 MNHEY, CDR2 SVGAGI. V shed 7 bases and J shed 1 base, with 13 bases lying between them. The CDR3 contains 14 residues. For the CDR3, the DNA is TGTGCCAGCACCCTGACAGGTGGGAACACTGAAGCTTTCTTT. Translating it yields CASTLTGGNTEAFF.

The chain has TRBV10-3 and TRBJ2-5; possible D gene TRBD1, 6 bases. Trimming stripped 10 bases from V and 5 bases from J, with 11 bases between. The germline gives CDR1 ENHRY, CDR2 SYGVKD. The CDR3 spans 11 residues. CDR3 nucleotide sequence: TGTGCCACACAGGGAATGGAGACCCAGTACTTC. Translated: CATQGMETQYF.

This clone was counted once. This chain uses TRBV6-2 or TRBV6-3 with TRBJ1-5; 12 nucleotides match TRBD1. Germline trimming cut 4 bases from V and 1 base from J; bases unmatched to any gene: 8. CDR1 MNHEY and CDR2 SVGEGT come from the germline V gene. The CDR3 contains 18 residues. The DNA for the CDR3 is TGTGCCAGCAGTTCCCGGGACAGGGGGCTGAGGAGCAATCAGCCCCAGCATTTT. This sequence encodes CASSSRDRGLRSNQPQHF.

V usage is TRBV12-3 or TRBV12-4 and J usage is TRBJ1-1; no clear D. The V gene lost 4 bases and the J gene lost 1 base, with 4 bases spanning the gap. The CDR3 contains 12 residues. The DNA of the CDR3 is TGTGCCAGCAGTTCAGAGAACACTGAAGCTTTCTTT. Translating it yields CASSSENTEAFF.

CDR3 amino acids: CASSQKNWGSNTEAFF. Written as DNA, the CDR3 is TGTGCCAGCAGCCAAAAAAATTGGGGCAGTAACACTGAAGCTTTCTTT. V and J are TRBV3-1 (or the pseudogene TRBV3-2) and TRBJ1-1; D is possibly TRBD1 (5 bases). The germline V and J ends were trimmed by 2 bases and 2 bases, with 15 bases remaining between them. Looked up from germline, CDR1 is LGHDT and CDR2 is YNNKEL (reference sequence). This CDR3 spans 16 amino acids.

The rearrangement joins TRBV5-1 to TRBJ1-2, with 9 positions matching TRBD1. V shed 1 base, J shed 6 bases, and the junction held 7 bases outside the gene matches. The germline V gene encodes CDR1 SGHRS and CDR2 YFSETQ. The CDR3 runs to 15 residues. CDR3 in DNA: TGCGCCAGCAGCTTGACAGGGGGCGAATCCAATGGCTACACCTTC. Its protein is CASSLTGGESNGYTF.

This chain connects TRBV10-3 to TRBJ1-1, with TRBD1 matching 9 bases. The V gene's germline CDR1 is ENHRY and CDR2 SYGVKD. The CDR3 is 16 amino acids. With V trimmed by 0 bases and J by 11 bases, 13 bases remained unmatched. The CDR3 DNA reads as TGTGCCATCAGTGAGTCGTTACTCCGGGACAGGGTTGGCGCTTTCTTT. It is translated as CAISESLLRDRVGAFF.

The V and J genes are TRBV30 and TRBJ2-2; 8 nucleotides align to TRBD1. Germline-derived CDR1 and CDR2 are GTSNPN and SVGIG (reference sequence). The CDR3 is 14 amino acids. Trimming cost V 2 bases and J 5 bases; bases outside gene matches: 4. The CDR3 DNA reads TGTGCCTGGAGTACAGGGGGTGGGACCGGGGAGCTGTTTTTT. As protein: CAWSTGGGTGELFF.

The rearrangement links TRBV19 to TRBJ2-2, with D tentatively TRBD2 (5 bases). CDR3 length: 14 residues. Trimming removed 4 bases at V and 7 bases at J, with 13 bases between. Germline CDR1 is LNHDA and CDR2 is SQIVND (reference sequence). The CDR3 bases are TGTGCCAGTAGTACCCTAGCATTCGGCGGGGAGCTGTTTTTT. This gives the protein CASSTLAFGGELFF.

The chain carries TRBV28 and TRBJ1-2; D remains ambiguous. This CDR3 has 14 amino acids. CDR1 and CDR2 (germline): MDHEN, SYDVKM. With 3 bases removed from V and 4 bases from J, the gap between germline ends came to 12 bases. The CDR3 nucleotides read TGTGCCAGCAGTTTGCGCCAGGTGGCCTATGGCTACACCTTC. Residues: CASSLRQVAYGYTF.

J is TRBJ2-5 and V is TRBV14, with D perhaps TRBD2 (5 bases). The germline CDR1 and CDR2 sequences are SGHDN and FVKESK. V was clipped by 1 base and J by 0 bases, with 9 bases between them. This CDR3 is 15 amino acids long. The CDR3 coding sequence is TGTGCCAGCAGCCAAGTAGGGAGAAACCAAGAGACCCAGTACTTC. It is translated as CASSQVGRNQETQYF.

This clone was observed once. The chain carries TRBV5-1 and TRBJ2-7; D possibly corresponds to TRBD2 (6 bases). Trimming took off 4 bases at V and 3 bases at J, with 11 bases between the two ends. This CDR3 is 13 amino acids long. Germline V gene sequence: CDR1 SGHRS, CDR2 YFSETQ. CDR3 in amino acids: CASSPTRNYEQYV. The CDR3 coding sequence is TGCGCCAGCAGCCCGACTAGGAACTACGAGCAGTACGTC.

The CDR3 reads CASSPLGGQTSQIRGQYF. CDR3 coding DNA: TGTGCCAGCAGCCCTCTTGGCGGGCAGACCTCACAAATACGGGGGCAGTATTTT. The V gene is TRBV5-4, the J gene TRBJ2-3, with D tentatively TRBD2 (5 bases). Germline V gene sequence: CDR1 SGHNT, CDR2 YYREEE (reference sequence). Trimming took 4 bases from V and 11 from J, leaving 32 bases between them. This CDR3 is 18 amino acids long.

The chain carries TRBV24-1 and TRBJ2-1, with D perhaps matching TRBD1 (5 bases). Deletions cut 4 bases from V and 8 bases from J, with 14 bases between. The V gene's germline CDR1 is KGHDR and CDR2 SFDVKD. The CDR3 totals 14 residues. The CDR3 DNA reads TGTGCCACCAGTGAGCCTAAATCCAGGGATGAGCAGTTCTTC. Amino acid sequence: CATSEPKSRDEQFF.

The chain carries TRBV7-2 and TRBJ1-2, with TRBD1 matching over 7 bases. The germline V gene encodes CDR1 SGHTA and CDR2 FQGNSA. Unmatched junction bases numbered 8, after V lost 6 bases and J lost 7 bases. There are 13 residues in the CDR3. The DNA for the CDR3 is TGTGCCAGCAGTCAGACAGGGAACGTTGGCTACACCTTC. Its protein is CASSQTGNVGYTF.